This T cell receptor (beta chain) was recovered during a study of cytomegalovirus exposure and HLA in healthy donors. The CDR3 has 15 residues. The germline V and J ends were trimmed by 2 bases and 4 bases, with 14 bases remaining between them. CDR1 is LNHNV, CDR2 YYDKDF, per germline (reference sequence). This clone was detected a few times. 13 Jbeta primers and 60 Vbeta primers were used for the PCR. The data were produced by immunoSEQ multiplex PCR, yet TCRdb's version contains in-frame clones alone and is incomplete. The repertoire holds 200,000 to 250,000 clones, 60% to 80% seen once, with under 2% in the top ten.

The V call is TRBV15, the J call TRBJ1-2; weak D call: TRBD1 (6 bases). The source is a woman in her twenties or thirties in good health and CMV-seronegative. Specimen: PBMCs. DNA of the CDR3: TGTGCCACCAGCAGAAACAGGGCAGGCGGCTATGGCTACACCTTC. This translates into CATSRNRAGGYGYTF.